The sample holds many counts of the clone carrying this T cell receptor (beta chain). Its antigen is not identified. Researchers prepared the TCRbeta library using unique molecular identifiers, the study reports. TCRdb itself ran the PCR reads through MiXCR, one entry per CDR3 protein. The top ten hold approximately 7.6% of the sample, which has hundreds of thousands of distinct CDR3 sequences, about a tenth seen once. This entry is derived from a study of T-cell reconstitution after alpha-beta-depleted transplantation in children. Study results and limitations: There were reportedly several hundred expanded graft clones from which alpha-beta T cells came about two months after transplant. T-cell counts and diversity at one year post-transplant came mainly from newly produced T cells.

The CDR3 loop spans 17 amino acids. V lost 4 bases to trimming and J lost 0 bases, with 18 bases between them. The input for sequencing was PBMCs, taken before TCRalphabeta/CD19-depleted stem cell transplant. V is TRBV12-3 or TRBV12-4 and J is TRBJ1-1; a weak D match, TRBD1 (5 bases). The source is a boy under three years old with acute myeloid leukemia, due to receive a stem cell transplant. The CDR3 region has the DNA TGTGCCAGCAGTTATCGGCAACAGGTTCGCGTGAACACTGAAGCTTTCTTT. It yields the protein CASSYRQQVRVNTEAFF.